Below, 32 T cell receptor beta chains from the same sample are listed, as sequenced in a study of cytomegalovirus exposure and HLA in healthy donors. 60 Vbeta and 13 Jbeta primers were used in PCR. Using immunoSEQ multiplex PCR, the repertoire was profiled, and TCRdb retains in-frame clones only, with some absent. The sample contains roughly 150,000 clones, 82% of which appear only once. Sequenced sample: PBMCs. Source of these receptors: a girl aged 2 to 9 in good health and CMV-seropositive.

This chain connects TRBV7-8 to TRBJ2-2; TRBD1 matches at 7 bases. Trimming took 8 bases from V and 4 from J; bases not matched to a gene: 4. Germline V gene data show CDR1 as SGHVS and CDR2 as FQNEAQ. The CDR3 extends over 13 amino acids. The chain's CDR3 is CASLDRTTGELFF. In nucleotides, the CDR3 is TGTGCCAGCTTGGACAGGACCACCGGGGAGCTGTTTTTT.

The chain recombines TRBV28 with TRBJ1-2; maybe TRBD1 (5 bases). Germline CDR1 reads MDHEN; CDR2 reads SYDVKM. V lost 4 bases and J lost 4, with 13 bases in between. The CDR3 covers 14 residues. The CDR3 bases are TGTGCCAGCAGTTCCCAGGGCCCAACCTATGGCTACACCTTC. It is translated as CASSSQGPTYGYTF.

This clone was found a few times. The CDR3 is CASTQGKGSNQPQHF. CDR3 DNA: TGTGCCAGCACCCAGGGAAAAGGGAGCAATCAGCCCCAGCATTTT. The chain is built from TRBV6-1 and TRBJ1-5; possibly TRBD1 for D (5 bases). V was pared by 7 bases and J by 1 base, with 14 bases between. The germline V gene encodes CDR1 MNHNS and CDR2 SASEGT. This CDR3 is built from 15 residues.

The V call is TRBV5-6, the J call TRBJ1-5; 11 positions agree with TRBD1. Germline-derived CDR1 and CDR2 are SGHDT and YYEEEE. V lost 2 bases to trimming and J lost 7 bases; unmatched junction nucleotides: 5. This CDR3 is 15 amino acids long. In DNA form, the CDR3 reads TGTGCCAGCAGCTTCAACGGACAGGGGGCCCAGCCCCAGCATTTT. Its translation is CASSFNGQGAQPQHF.

CDR3 region: CASRPDSLHTGELFF. The CDR3 DNA reads TGTGCCAGCAGGCCCGACTCCCTTCACACCGGGGAGCTGTTTTTT. The J gene is TRBJ2-2, the V gene TRBV28; D gene uncertain. Looked up from germline, CDR1 is MDHEN and CDR2 is SYDVKM. The V and J ends lost 6 bases and 3 bases respectively, with 14 bases between them. CDR3 size: 15 residues. The complete variable domain, with remaining parts taken from reference TRBV28 and TRBJ2-2, reads DVKVTQSSRYLVKRTGEKVFLECVQDMDHENMFWYRQDPGLGLRLIYFSYDVKMKEKGDIPEGYSVSREKKERFSLILESASTNQTSMYLCASRPDSLHTGELFFGEGSRLTVL.

This chain's CDR3 is CASSLASTNEKLFF. As DNA, the CDR3 is TGCGCCAGCAGCTTGGCCTCAACTAATGAAAAACTGTTTTTT. The gene calls are TRBV5-1 and TRBJ1-4; D remains unclear. Germline V gene data show CDR1 as SGHRS and CDR2 as YFSETQ. The CDR3 spans 14 residues. V was clipped by 0 bases and J by 0 bases, with 3 bases between them.

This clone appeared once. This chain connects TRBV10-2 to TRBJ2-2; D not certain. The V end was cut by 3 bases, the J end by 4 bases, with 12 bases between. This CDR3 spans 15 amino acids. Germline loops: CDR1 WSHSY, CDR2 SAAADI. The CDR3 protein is CASSDLNPITGELFF. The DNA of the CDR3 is TGCGCCAGCAGTGATCTGAACCCTATCACCGGGGAGCTGTTTTTT.

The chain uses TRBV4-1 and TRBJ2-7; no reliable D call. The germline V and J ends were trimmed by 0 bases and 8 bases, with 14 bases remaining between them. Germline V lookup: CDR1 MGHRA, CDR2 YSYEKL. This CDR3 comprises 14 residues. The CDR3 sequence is CASSQEFGVPQQYF. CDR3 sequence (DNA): TGCGCCAGCAGCCAAGAGTTTGGAGTTCCGCAGCAGTACTTC.

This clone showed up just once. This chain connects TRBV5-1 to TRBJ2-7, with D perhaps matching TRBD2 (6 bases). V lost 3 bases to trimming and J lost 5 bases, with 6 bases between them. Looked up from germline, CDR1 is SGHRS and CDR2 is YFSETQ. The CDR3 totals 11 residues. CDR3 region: CASSWEDEQYF. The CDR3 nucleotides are TGCGCCAGCAGCTGGGAGGACGAGCAGTACTTC.

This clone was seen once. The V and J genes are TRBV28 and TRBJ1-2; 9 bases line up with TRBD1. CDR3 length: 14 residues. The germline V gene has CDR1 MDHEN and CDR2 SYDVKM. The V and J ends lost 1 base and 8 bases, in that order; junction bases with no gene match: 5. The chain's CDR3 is CASSLSGQGSGYTF. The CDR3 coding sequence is TGTGCCAGCAGTTTATCAGGACAGGGGTCGGGCTACACCTTC.

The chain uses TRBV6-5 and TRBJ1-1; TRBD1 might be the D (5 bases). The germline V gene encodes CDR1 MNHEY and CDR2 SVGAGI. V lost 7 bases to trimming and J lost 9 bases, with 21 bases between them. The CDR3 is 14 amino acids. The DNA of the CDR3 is TGTGCCAGCACACAATACTTACAGGACCCTCAAGCTTTCTTT. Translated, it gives CASTQYLQDPQAFF.

CDR3 residues: CASSQSRGHQHF. The CDR3 DNA follows: TGTGCCAGCAGCCAGAGTAGGGGACACCAGCATTTT. The chain is built from TRBV2 and TRBJ1-5; tentatively, D is TRBD1 (6 bases). Trimming took 6 bases from V and 12 from J, leaving 15 bases between them. The germline V gene encodes CDR1 SNHLY and CDR2 FYNNEI. The CDR3 totals 12 residues. Based on the CDR3 plus reference TRBV2 and TRBJ1-5, the full variable domain is EPEVTQTPSHQVTQMGQEVILRCVPISNHLYFYWYRQILGQKVEFLVSFYNNEISEKSEIFDDQFSVERPDGSNFTLKIRSTKLEDSAMYFCASSQSRGHQHFGDGTRLSIL.

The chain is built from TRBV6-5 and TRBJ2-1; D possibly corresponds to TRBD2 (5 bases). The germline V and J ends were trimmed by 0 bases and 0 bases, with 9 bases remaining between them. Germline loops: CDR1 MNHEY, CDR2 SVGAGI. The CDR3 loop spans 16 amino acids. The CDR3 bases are TGTGCCAGCAGTTACTCGGGTCGGGGCTCCTACAATGAGCAGTTCTTC. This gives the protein CASSYSGRGSYNEQFF.

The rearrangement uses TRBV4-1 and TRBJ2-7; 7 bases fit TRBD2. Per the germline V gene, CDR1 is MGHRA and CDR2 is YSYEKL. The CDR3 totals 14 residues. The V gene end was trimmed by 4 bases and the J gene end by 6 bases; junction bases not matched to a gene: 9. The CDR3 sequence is CASSRGAGICEQYF. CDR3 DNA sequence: TGCGCCAGCAGCCGAGGAGCGGGAATATGCGAGCAGTACTTC.

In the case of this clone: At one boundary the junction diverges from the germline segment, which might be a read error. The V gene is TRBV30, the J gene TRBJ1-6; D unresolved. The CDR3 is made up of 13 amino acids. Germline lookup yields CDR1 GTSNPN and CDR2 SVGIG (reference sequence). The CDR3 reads CARRSSYNSPLHF. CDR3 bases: TGTGCCCGGAGGAGCTCCTATAATTCACCCCTCCACTTT.

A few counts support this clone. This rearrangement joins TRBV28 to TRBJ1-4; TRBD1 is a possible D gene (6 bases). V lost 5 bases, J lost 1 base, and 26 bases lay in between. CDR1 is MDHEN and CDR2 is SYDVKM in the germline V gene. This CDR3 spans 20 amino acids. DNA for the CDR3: TGTGCCAGCAGTACCTTCTACCGGGCACAGGGTGAACGAACTAATGAAAAACTGTTTTTT. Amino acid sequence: CASSTFYRAQGERTNEKLFF.

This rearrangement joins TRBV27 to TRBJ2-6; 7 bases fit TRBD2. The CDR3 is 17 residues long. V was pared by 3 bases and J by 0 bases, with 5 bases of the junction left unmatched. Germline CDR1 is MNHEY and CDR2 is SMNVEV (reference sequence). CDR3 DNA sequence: TGTGCCAGCAGTTTTACGGGGGGTTTCTCTGGGGCCAACGTCCTGACTTTC. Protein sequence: CASSFTGGFSGANVLTF.

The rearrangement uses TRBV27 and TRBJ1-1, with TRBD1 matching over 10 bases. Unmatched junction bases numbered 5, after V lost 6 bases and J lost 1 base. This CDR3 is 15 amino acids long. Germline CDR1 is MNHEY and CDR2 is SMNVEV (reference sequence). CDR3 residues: CASSLDRGRNTEAFF. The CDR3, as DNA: TGTGCCAGCAGCCTTGACAGGGGGCGGAACACTGAAGCTTTCTTT.

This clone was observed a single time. CDR3 in DNA: TGTGCCAGCAGCTTGACAGGCTACAATCAGCCCCAGCATTTT. Translated, it gives CASSLTGYNQPQHF. The chain recombines TRBV7-3 with TRBJ1-5; D is perhaps TRBD1 (6 bases). The CDR3 loop spans 14 amino acids. With 3 bases removed from V and 3 bases from J, the gap between germline ends came to 9 bases. Germline CDR1 SGHTA, CDR2 FQGTGA.

The CDR3 sequence: CASSAQGRKETQYF. CDR3 nucleotides: TGTGCCAGCAGCGCCCAGGGCCGAAAAGAGACCCAGTACTTC. The chain carries TRBV7-9 and TRBJ2-5, with a weak D call TRBD1 (5 bases). Trimming shortened V by 5 bases and J by 3 bases, and 13 bases separated the two germline ends. The CDR3 runs to 14 residues. CDR1 and CDR2 (germline): SEHNR, FQNEAQ (reference sequence).

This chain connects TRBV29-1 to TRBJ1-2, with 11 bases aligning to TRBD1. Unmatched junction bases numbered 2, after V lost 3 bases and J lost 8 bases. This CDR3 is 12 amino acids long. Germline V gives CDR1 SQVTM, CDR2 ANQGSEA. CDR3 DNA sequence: TGCAGCGTTGAGCGGACAGGGGGCGGCTACACCTTC. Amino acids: CSVERTGGGYTF.

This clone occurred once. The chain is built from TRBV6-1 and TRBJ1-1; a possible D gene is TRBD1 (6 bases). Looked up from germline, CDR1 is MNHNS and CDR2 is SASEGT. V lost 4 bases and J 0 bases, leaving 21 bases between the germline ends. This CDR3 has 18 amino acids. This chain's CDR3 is CASSVFSWGQGLNTEAFF. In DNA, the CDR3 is TGTGCCAGCAGTGTGTTTTCATGGGGTCAGGGGTTGAACACTGAAGCTTTCTTT.

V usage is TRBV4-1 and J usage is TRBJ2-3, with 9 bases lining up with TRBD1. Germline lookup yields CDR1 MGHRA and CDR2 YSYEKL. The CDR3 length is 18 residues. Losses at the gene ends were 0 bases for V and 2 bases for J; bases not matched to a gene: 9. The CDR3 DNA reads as TGCGCCAGCAGCCAAGATGGAACGGGACAGGGCCTCACAGATACGCAGTATTTT. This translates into CASSQDGTGQGLTDTQYF.

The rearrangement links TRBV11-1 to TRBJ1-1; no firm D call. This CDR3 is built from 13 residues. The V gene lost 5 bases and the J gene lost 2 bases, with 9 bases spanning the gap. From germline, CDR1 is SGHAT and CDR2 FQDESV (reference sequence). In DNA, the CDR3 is TGTGCCAGCAGCCGAAGAGGAAACACTGAAGCTTTCTTT. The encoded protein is CASSRRGNTEAFF.

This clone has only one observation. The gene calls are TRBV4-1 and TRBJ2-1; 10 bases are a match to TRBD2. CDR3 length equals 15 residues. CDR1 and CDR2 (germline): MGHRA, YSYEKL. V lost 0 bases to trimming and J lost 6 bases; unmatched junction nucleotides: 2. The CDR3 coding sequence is TGCGCCAGCAGCCAAGAAAGCGGGGGGGGCAATGAGCAGTTCTTC. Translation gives CASSQESGGGNEQFF.

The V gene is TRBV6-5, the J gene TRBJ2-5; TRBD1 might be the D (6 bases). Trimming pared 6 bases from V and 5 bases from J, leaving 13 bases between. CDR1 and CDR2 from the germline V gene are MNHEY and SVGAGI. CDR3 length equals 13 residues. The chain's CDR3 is CASRLQGGETQYF. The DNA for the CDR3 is TGTGCCAGCAGGCTACAGGGTGGGGAGACCCAGTACTTC.

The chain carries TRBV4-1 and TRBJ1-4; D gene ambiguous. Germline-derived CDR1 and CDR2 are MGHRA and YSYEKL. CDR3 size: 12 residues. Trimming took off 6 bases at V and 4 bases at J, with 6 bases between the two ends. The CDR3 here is CASRGVNEKLFF. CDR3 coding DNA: TGCGCCAGCAGGGGCGTTAATGAAAAACTGTTTTTT.

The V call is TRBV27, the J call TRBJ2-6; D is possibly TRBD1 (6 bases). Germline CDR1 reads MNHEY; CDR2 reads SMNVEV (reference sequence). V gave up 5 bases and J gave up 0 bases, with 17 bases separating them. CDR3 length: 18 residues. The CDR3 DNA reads TGTGCCAGCAGTCGACGGGACACCCGATTCTCTGGGGCCAACGTCCTGACTTTC. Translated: CASSRRDTRFSGANVLTF.

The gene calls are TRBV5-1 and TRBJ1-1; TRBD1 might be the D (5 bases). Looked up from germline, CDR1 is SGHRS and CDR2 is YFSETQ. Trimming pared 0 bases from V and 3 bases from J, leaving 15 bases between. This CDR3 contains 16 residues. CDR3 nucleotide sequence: TGCGCCAGCAGCTTGGGCACTCTTCGGGGGGACACTGAAGCTTTCTTT. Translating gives CASSLGTLRGDTEAFF.

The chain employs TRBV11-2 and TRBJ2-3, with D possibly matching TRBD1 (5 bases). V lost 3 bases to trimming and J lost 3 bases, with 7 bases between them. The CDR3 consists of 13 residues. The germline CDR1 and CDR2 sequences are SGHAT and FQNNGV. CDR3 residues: CASSFRETDTQYF. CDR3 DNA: TGTGCCAGCAGCTTCAGGGAAACAGATACGCAGTATTTT.

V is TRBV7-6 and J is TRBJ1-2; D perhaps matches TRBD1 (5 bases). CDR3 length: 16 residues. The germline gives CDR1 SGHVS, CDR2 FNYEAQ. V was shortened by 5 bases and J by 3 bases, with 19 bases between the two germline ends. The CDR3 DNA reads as TGTGCCAGCAGCCCATTGTCCAATCCAGGGTACTATGGCTACACCTTC. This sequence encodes CASSPLSNPGYYGYTF.

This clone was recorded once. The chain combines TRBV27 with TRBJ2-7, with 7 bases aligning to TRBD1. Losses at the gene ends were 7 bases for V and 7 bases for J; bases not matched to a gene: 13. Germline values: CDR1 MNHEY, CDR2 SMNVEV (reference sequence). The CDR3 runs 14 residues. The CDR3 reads CASTSLRGLGEQYF. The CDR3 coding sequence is TGTGCCAGCACCTCTTTAAGGGGGCTAGGGGAGCAGTACTTC.